This T cell receptor (beta chain) was profiled in a study of patients and donors after allogeneic stem cell transplantation. TCRdb recomputed calls from the RT-PCR reads with MiXCR, one row per CDR3 protein. The data show about 960,000 distinct CDR3 sequences, more than 15% seen once. The CDR3 consists of 15 residues. Germline values: CDR1 SGHRS, CDR2 YFSETQ. This clonotype was seen repeatedly, ten times or more. The junction shows a germline mismatch at one end, possibly a read error. This receptor was obtained from a human donor who was either an allogeneic HSCT recipient or a stem cell or donor lymphocyte infusion donor (not recorded which). It is not recorded whose cells these are; they may come from a transplant donor. The sequencing input was blood, either unsorted or a sorted T cell fraction (not recorded which). The chain is built from TRBV5-1 and TRBJ1-3; D unresolved. The CDR3 reads CASSLDRSSGNTIYF. In DNA form, the CDR3 reads TGCGCCAGCAGTTTGGACCGTTCCTCTGGAAACACCATATATTTT.